Listed here are 3 T cell receptor beta chains from one sample, sequenced in a study of cytomegalovirus exposure and HLA in healthy donors. PCR involved 60 Vbeta and 13 Jbeta primers. The repertoire was sequenced with immunoSEQ multiplex PCR; TCRdb's copy has only in-frame clones and lacks some. Here the sample spans around 120,000 clones, roughly 60% being singletons. Sequenced: PBMCs. The source of these receptors is a man between 40 and 49 years old in good health and CMV-seropositive.

This clone was observed a few times. The chain combines TRBV9 with TRBJ2-1; D possibly corresponds to TRBD2 (6 bases). The V end lost 4 bases, the J end lost 0 bases, and 14 bases lay between the germline ends. There are 16 residues in the CDR3. CDR1 SGDLS and CDR2 YYNGEE come from the germline V gene. As DNA, the CDR3 is TGTGCCAGCAGCCCCCTAGCGTCCCACTCCTACAATGAGCAGTTCTTC. Amino acids: CASSPLASHSYNEQFF.

The gene calls are TRBV4-1 and TRBJ2-2, with 12 bases aligning to TRBD2. CDR3 size: 18 residues. The V and J ends lost 1 base and 4 bases, in that order; junction bases with no gene match: 7. From germline, CDR1 is MGHRA and CDR2 YSYEKL. The CDR3 sequence: CASSQGASGGAATGELFF. As DNA, the CDR3 is TGCGCCAGCAGCCAAGGGGCTAGCGGGGGGGCGGCCACCGGGGAGCTGTTTTTT.

This clone was counted between two and nine times. The CDR3 protein is CAINTRGPGNTIYF. CDR3 DNA: TGTGCCATCAATACCAGGGGGCCTGGAAACACCATATATTTT. The V and J genes are TRBV10-3 and TRBJ1-3, with TRBD1 matching over 8 bases. Germline CDR1 reads ENHRY; CDR2 reads SYGVKD. This CDR3 region has 14 residues. With 7 bases clipped from V and 2 bases from J, the junction kept 4 bases outside the gene matches.